The 30 T cell receptor beta chains below all came from one sample that was sequenced in a study of blood T cell repertoires in COVID-19. Method: immunoSEQ multiplex PCR; TCRdb's copy keeps in-frame clones and lacks some. This sample has approximately 470,000 clones, with about 85% found just once. Sequencing used PBMCs or T cells enriched from blood (not recorded which). The receptors were sampled from a woman aged 18-29 years who had recovered from COVID-19.

The rearrangement links TRBV18 to TRBJ1-4, with a weak D call TRBD1 (6 bases). CDR1 is KGHSH and CDR2 is LQKENI in the germline V gene. V lost 3 bases, J lost 0 bases, and 14 bases lay in between. The CDR3 has 17 amino acids. The CDR3 DNA sequence: TGTGCCAGCTCACCGCTCCAGGGGATTCCAACTAATGAAAAACTGTTTTTT. Amino acid sequence: CASSPLQGIPTNEKLFF.

The table lists this clone with a few counts. V is TRBV9 and J is TRBJ1-4, with 8 positions matching TRBD1. The CDR3 sequence is 15 residues long. The V gene end was trimmed by 0 bases and the J gene end by 4 bases; junction bases not matched to a gene: 2. Germline V gene data show CDR1 as SGDLS and CDR2 as YYNGEE. CDR3: CASSVAGTGNEKLFF. The CDR3 nucleotides read TGTGCCAGCAGCGTAGCCGGGACAGGTAATGAAAAACTGTTTTTT.

This rearrangement joins TRBV7-3 to TRBJ2-3; 14 bases align to TRBD2. The V gene's germline CDR1 is SGHTA and CDR2 FQGTGA. J gave up 5 bases and V 11 bases, and 3 bases lay outside the gene matches. CDR3 length: 13 amino acids. The CDR3 DNA is TGTGCCTCAGGACTAGCGGGGGGAGATACGCAGTATTTT. Protein sequence: CASGLAGGDTQYF.

The chain joins TRBV4-1 to TRBJ2-1, with 7 bases fitting TRBD1. CDR3 size: 16 residues. The germline V gene encodes CDR1 MGHRA and CDR2 YSYEKL. The V gene end was trimmed by 3 bases and the J gene end by 4 bases; junction bases not matched to a gene: 9. This CDR3 reads CASSQATGTAYNEQFF. The CDR3 region has the DNA TGCGCCAGCAGCCAGGCGACCGGGACAGCATACAATGAGCAGTTCTTC.

This clone showed up just a few times. The V call is TRBV5-1, the J call TRBJ2-2; D might be TRBD2 (6 bases). V lost 9 bases, J lost 0 bases, and 12 bases lay in between. CDR1 and CDR2 (germline): SGHRS, YFSETQ. The CDR3 covers 14 residues. In DNA, the CDR3 is TGCGCCATGCCGGACTATACGAACACCGGGGAGCTGTTTTTT. It encodes CAMPDYTNTGELFF.

The chain links TRBV9 to TRBJ2-3; 8 positions agree with TRBD2. CDR3 length equals 16 residues. With V trimmed by 4 bases and J by 0 bases, 7 bases remained unmatched. Per germline, CDR1 SGDLS and CDR2 YYNGEE. This CDR3 is CASSHGGALSTDTQYF. CDR3 coding DNA: TGTGCCAGCAGCCACGGGGGGGCTCTGAGCACAGATACGCAGTATTTT.

The chain is built from TRBV5-1 and TRBJ2-2, with 12 positions matching TRBD2. This CDR3 has 15 residues. With 4 bases clipped from V and 7 bases from J, the junction kept 5 bases outside the gene matches. The germline V gene has CDR1 SGHRS and CDR2 YFSETQ. Here the CDR3 reads CASSRTSGANGELFF. CDR3 DNA sequence: TGCGCCAGCAGCCGGACTAGCGGGGCTAACGGGGAGCTGTTTTTT.

The chain links TRBV7-2 to TRBJ2-1, with 10 bases fitting TRBD2. The V and J ends lost 8 bases and 7 bases, in that order; junction bases with no gene match: 8. This CDR3 has 14 amino acids. Germline CDR1 reads SGHTA; CDR2 reads FQGNSA. Here the CDR3 reads CASAGAGGLNEQFF. The CDR3 DNA sequence: TGTGCCAGCGCTGGAGCGGGGGGGTTAAATGAGCAGTTCTTC.

The chain carries TRBV5-1 and TRBJ1-2; 10 nucleotides agree with TRBD1. Per germline, CDR1 SGHRS and CDR2 YFSETQ. With 3 bases clipped from V and 6 bases from J, the junction kept 8 bases outside the gene matches. This CDR3 contains 15 residues. The DNA of the CDR3 is TGCGCCAGCAGCTCATCGACAGGGGGCTTGAATGGCTACACCTTC. It is translated as CASSSSTGGLNGYTF. Drawing the rest from reference TRBV5-1 and TRBJ1-2, the complete variable domain is KAGVTQTPRYLIKTRGQQVTLSCSPISGHRSVSWYQQTPGQGLQFLFEYFSETQRNKGNFPGRFSGRQFSNSRSEMNVSTLELGDSALYLCASSSSTGGLNGYTFGSGTRLTVV.

This chain uses TRBV20-1 with TRBJ1-2, with no clear D. V dropped 3 bases and J dropped 8 bases, with 10 bases sitting between them. The CDR3 has 11 residues. Germline CDR1 is DFQATT and CDR2 is SNEGSKA (reference sequence). The CDR3 coding sequence is TGCAGTGCTAGCTGGAGAGGAGGCTACACCTTC. Residues: CSASWRGGYTF.

V gene TRBV7-9 combines with J gene TRBJ1-3; 7 positions match TRBD1. The ends lost 5 bases at V and 0 bases at J; junction bases unmatched: 4. Germline CDR1 and CDR2: SEHNR and FQNEAQ (reference sequence). The CDR3 extends over 15 amino acids. This CDR3 is CASSPDRASGNTIYF. CDR3 nucleotide sequence: TGTGCCAGCAGCCCCGACAGGGCCTCTGGAAACACCATATATTTT.

This chain links TRBV3-1 (or the pseudogene TRBV3-2) with TRBJ1-1, with TRBD1 as a possible D gene (5 bases). CDR1 LGHDT and CDR2 YNNKEL come from the germline V gene (reference sequence). This CDR3 is built from 16 residues. The V gene lost 4 bases and the J gene lost 1 base, with 16 bases spanning the gap. For the CDR3, the DNA is TGTGCCAGCAGCCGTGACAGTAGGAGTACGAACACTGAAGCTTTCTTT. Translating it yields CASSRDSRSTNTEAFF.

The chain links TRBV5-6 to TRBJ1-2, with D tentatively TRBD1 (5 bases). The CDR3 has 14 amino acids. The germline gives CDR1 SGHDT, CDR2 YYEEEE. Trimming removed 4 bases at V and 6 bases at J, with 16 bases between. CDR3 DNA: TGTGCCAGCAGCGTAGGAATGACAGTGAATGGCTACACCTTC. Translated, it gives CASSVGMTVNGYTF.

This clone was seen more than once but under ten times. V is TRBV9 and J is TRBJ1-2; tentative D call: TRBD1 (5 bases). V dropped 0 bases and J dropped 2 bases, with 14 bases sitting between them. From germline, CDR1 is SGDLS and CDR2 YYNGEE. The CDR3 is 16 residues long. Here the CDR3 DNA reads TGTGCCAGCAGCGTAGATCGAACAGGCCGAAACTATGGCTACACCTTC. Protein sequence: CASSVDRTGRNYGYTF.

The chain recombines TRBV24-1 with TRBJ2-6; TRBD1 matches at 7 bases. V lost 3 bases to trimming and J lost 1 base; unmatched junction nucleotides: 2. CDR3 length: 16 amino acids. From germline, CDR1 is KGHDR and CDR2 SFDVKD. CDR3 region: CATSDHRGSGANVLTF. The DNA of the CDR3 is TGTGCCACCAGTGATCACAGGGGATCTGGGGCCAACGTCCTGACTTTC.

This chain connects TRBV18 to TRBJ1-1, with 7 bases fitting TRBD1. In germline, CDR1 is KGHSH, CDR2 LQKENI. This CDR3 comprises 16 residues. V trimming: 8 bases; J trimming: 0 bases; junction bases outside the gene matches: 12. The CDR3 DNA reads as TGTGCCAGCACATTAAACCACAGGGGTATGAACACTGAAGCTTTCTTT. Its translation is CASTLNHRGMNTEAFF.

In regard to this clone: The same CDR3 also results from other DNA sequences found in this sample. CDR3 protein: CASSFQNTEAFF. Here the CDR3 DNA reads TGTGCCAGCAGTTTCCAAAACACTGAAGCTTTCTTT. The genes are TRBV12-3 or TRBV12-4 and TRBJ1-1, with D unclear. Trimming cost V 3 bases and J 2 bases, with 4 bases left between them. This CDR3 comprises 12 residues.

The rearrangement joins TRBV27 to TRBJ2-1, with a tentative D call TRBD1 (5 bases). V lost 8 bases and J 1 base, leaving 15 bases between the germline ends. Per the germline V gene, CDR1 is MNHEY and CDR2 is SMNVEV (reference sequence). There are 15 residues in the CDR3. The CDR3 DNA is TGTGCCAGCGGACGGACATCCCATTCCTACAATGAGCAGTTCTTC. It yields the protein CASGRTSHSYNEQFF.

V usage is TRBV4-1 and J usage is TRBJ1-5; TRBD1 aligns across 9 bases. This CDR3 comprises 19 residues. Trimming took 1 base from V and 7 from J; bases not matched to a gene: 17. Germline CDR1 MGHRA, CDR2 YSYEKL. The CDR3, as DNA: TGCGCCAGCAGCCAAGGCCGGGGACAGGGTCGTAGGGGGGTCCAGCCCCAGCATTTT. As protein: CASSQGRGQGRRGVQPQHF.

The chain is built from TRBV27 and TRBJ2-2; D unclear. The V gene lost 3 bases and the J gene lost 7 bases, with 6 bases spanning the gap. The CDR3 length is 12 residues. Germline lookup yields CDR1 MNHEY and CDR2 SMNVEV (reference sequence). In nucleotides, the CDR3 is TGTGCCAGCAGTTTTTTCGGCGGGGAGCTGTTTTTT. This sequence encodes CASSFFGGELFF.

This clone came up once. The rearrangement uses TRBV7-2 and TRBJ1-1, with D unresolved. The CDR3 sequence is 16 residues long. Germline-derived CDR1 and CDR2 are SGHTA and FQGNSA. Deletions cut 1 base from V and 4 bases from J, with 16 bases between. The CDR3 protein is CASSLETPYEGTEAFF. The CDR3 DNA is TGTGCCAGCAGCTTAGAAACACCGTATGAGGGCACTGAAGCTTTCTTT.

This rearrangement joins TRBV9 to TRBJ2-1; 8 bases are a match to TRBD2. Trimming cost V 0 bases and J 4 bases; bases outside gene matches: 6. This CDR3 comprises 16 residues. Germline loops: CDR1 SGDLS, CDR2 YYNGEE. In nucleotides, the CDR3 is TGTGCCAGCAGCGTAGAGGGGCGGGGGGATTACAATGAGCAGTTCTTC. Translation gives CASSVEGRGDYNEQFF. The complete variable domain, with remaining parts taken from reference TRBV9 and TRBJ2-1, reads DSGVTQTPKHLITATGQRVTLRCSPRSGDLSVYWYQQSLDQGLQFLIQYYNGEERAKGNILERFSAQQFPDLHSELNLSSLELGDSALYFCASSVEGRGDYNEQFFGPGTRLTVL.

The J gene is TRBJ1-6, the V gene TRBV7-8; 9 positions match TRBD1. Germline V gene data show CDR1 as SGHVS and CDR2 as FQNEAQ. The CDR3 contains 19 residues. V shed 2 bases and J 0 bases; nucleotides not matched to a gene: 8. This CDR3 is CASSLQGTGTSSYNSPLHF. CDR3 nucleotides: TGTGCCAGCAGCTTACAAGGGACAGGGACAAGCTCCTATAATTCACCCCTCCACTTT.

The rearrangement links TRBV4-2 to TRBJ1-1; a possible D gene is TRBD1 (5 bases). The CDR3 spans 13 residues. Germline CDR1 reads LGHNA; CDR2 reads YNFKEQ. Trimming took 3 bases from V and 3 from J, leaving 8 bases between them. The CDR3 here is CASSHTQDTEAFF. In DNA, the CDR3 is TGTGCCAGCAGCCACACACAGGACACTGAAGCTTTCTTT.

In its sample, this clone was seen a few times. CDR3 sequence: CASSSSGQGASGYTF. CDR3 in DNA: TGTGCCAGCAGTTCGTCGGGACAGGGGGCTAGTGGCTACACCTTC. V gene TRBV6-4 combines with J gene TRBJ1-2; 12 bases align to TRBD1. The germline V gene encodes CDR1 MRHNA and CDR2 SNTAGT. V lost 5 bases, J lost 7 bases, and 8 bases stayed unmatched. The CDR3 is 15 residues long.

This chain uses TRBV10-3 with TRBJ2-7; 9 bases are shared with TRBD2. The CDR3 totals 16 residues. Looked up from germline, CDR1 is ENHRY and CDR2 is SYGVKD. Germline trimming cut 2 bases from V and 4 bases from J; bases unmatched to any gene: 9. CDR3 sequence: CAISEIKSGGLYEQYF. The CDR3 bases are TGTGCCATCAGTGAGATCAAAAGCGGGGGGTTATACGAGCAGTACTTC.

The CDR3 loop is CASSPSGQSDTQYF. CDR3 DNA: TGTGCCAGCAGTCCTTCGGGACAATCAGATACGCAGTATTTT. V usage is TRBV28 and J usage is TRBJ2-3; D possibly corresponds to TRBD1 (6 bases). There are 14 residues in the CDR3. V lost 5 bases to trimming and J lost 4 bases, with 13 bases between them. Germline CDR1 and CDR2: MDHEN and SYDVKM.

The rearrangement joins TRBV29-1 to TRBJ1-2, with D possibly matching TRBD1 (6 bases). V lost 8 bases, J lost 2 bases, and 15 bases lay in between. The germline CDR1 and CDR2 sequences are SQVTM and ANQGSEA. CDR3 length: 13 residues. CDR3 sequence: CSTSGQLNYGYTF. CDR3 nucleotides: TGCAGCACCAGCGGACAGCTCAACTATGGCTACACCTTC.

The rearrangement uses TRBV9 and TRBJ2-5; 7 bases agree with TRBD1. Germline loops: CDR1 SGDLS, CDR2 YYNGEE. Unmatched junction bases numbered 4, after V lost 0 bases and J lost 2 bases. The CDR3 runs 15 residues. The CDR3 region has the DNA TGTGCCAGCAGCGTAGACGACAGGGCGCAAGAGACCCAGTACTTC. As protein: CASSVDDRAQETQYF.

V usage is TRBV19 and J usage is TRBJ1-1; 7 nucleotides line up with TRBD1. Unmatched junction bases numbered 4, after V lost 3 bases and J lost 3 bases. The CDR3 has 14 amino acids. In germline, CDR1 is LNHDA, CDR2 SQIVND (reference sequence). CDR3 residues: CASSIAQGYTEAFF. CDR3 coding DNA: TGTGCCAGTAGTATCGCACAGGGGTACACTGAAGCTTTCTTT.